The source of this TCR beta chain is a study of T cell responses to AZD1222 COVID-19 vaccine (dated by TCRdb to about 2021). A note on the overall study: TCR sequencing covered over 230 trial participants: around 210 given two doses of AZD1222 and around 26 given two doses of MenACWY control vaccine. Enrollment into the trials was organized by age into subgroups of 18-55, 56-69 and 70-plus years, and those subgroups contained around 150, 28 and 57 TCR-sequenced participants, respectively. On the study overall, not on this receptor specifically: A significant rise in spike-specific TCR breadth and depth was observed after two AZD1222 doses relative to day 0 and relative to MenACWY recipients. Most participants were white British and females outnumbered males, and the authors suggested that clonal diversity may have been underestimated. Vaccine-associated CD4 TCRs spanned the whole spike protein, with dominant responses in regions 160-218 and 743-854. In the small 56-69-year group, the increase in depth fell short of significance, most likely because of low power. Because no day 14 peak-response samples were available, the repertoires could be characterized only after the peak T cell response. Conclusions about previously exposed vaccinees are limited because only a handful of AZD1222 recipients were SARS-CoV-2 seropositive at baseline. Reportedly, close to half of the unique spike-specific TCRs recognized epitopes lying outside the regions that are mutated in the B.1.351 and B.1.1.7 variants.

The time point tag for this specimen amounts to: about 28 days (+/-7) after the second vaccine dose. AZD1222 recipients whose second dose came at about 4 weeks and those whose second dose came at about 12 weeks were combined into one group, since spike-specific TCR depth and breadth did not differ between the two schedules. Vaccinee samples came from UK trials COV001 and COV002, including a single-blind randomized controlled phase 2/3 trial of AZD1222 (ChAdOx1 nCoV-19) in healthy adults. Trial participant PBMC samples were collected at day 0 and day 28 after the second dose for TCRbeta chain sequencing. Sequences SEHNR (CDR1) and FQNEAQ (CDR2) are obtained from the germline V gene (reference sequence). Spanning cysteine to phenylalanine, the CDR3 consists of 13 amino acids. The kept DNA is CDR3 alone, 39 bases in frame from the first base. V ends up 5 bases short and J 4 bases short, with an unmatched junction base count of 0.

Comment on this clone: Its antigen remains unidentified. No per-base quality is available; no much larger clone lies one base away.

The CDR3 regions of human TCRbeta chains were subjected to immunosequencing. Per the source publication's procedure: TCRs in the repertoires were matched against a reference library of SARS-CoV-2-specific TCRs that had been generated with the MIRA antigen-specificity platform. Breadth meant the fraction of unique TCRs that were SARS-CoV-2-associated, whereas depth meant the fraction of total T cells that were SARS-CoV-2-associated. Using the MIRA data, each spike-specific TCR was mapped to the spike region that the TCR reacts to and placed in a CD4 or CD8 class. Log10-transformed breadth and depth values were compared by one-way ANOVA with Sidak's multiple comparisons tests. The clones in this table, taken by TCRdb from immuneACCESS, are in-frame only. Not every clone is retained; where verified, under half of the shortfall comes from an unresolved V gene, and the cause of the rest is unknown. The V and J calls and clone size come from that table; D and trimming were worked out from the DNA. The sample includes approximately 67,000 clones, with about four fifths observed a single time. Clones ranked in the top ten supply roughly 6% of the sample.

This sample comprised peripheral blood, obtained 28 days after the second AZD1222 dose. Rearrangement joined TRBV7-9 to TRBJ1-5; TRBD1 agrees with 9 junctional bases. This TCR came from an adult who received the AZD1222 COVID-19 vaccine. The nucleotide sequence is TGTGCCAGCAGCGGGACAGGGAATCAGCCCCAGCATTTT. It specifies CASSGTGNQPQHF.